These T cell receptor beta chains were read from a single sample in a study of shared clonotypes between healthy human individuals. Sequencing was performed with immunoSEQ multiplex PCR; in TCRdb, only in-frame clones are kept and a portion is missing. The table lists about 1 million clones, approximately 70% of them singletons, with roughly 1.5% in the top ten. Sequenced input: memory CD4+ T cells sorted from blood. The receptors come from a man younger than 35 in good health. Each CDR3 is given with its conserved first and last residue. Fields, in order: clone size, D gene, J gene, V gene, CDR3 DNA, CDR3 protein. The D gene is left open where the match is weak. Expanded clones get a size class; other rows say once, few or many, or leave the size out.

abundance: few; d_gene: NA; j_gene: TRBJ2-7; v_gene: TRBV18; CDR3nt: TGTGCCAGCTCGACCTCCGCAGGCAGCTCCTACGAGCAGTACTTC; CDR3aa: CASSTSAGSSYEQYF
abundance: NA; d_gene: TRBD2; j_gene: TRBJ2-3; v_gene: TRBV9; CDR3nt: TGTGCCAGCAGCGCCACTAGCGGACTTAGCACAGATACGCAGTATTTT; CDR3aa: CASSATSGLSTDTQYF
abundance: NA; d_gene: TRBD1; j_gene: TRBJ1-5; v_gene: TRBV5-6; CDR3nt: TGTGCCAGCAGCCCCCGGGACAGGCCTGATCAGCCCCAGCATTTT; CDR3aa: CASSPRDRPDQPQHF
abundance: once; d_gene: TRBD1; j_gene: TRBJ2-3; v_gene: TRBV30; CDR3nt: TGTGCCTGGAGTGGGGGGACAGGGAACACAGATACGCAGTATTTT; CDR3aa: CAWSGGTGNTDTQYF
abundance: NA; d_gene: NA; j_gene: TRBJ1-6; v_gene: TRBV7-2; CDR3nt: TGTGCCAGCAGCTTAAGGTCAGCAGATACTAGTTCACCCCTCCACTTT; CDR3aa: CASSLRSADTSSPLHF
abundance: NA; d_gene: TRBD2; j_gene: TRBJ2-1; v_gene: TRBV7-9; CDR3nt: TGTGCCAGCAGCTTAATTAGCGGGAGCTCCTACAATGAGCAGTTCTTC; CDR3aa: CASSLISGSSYNEQFF
abundance: NA; d_gene: TRBD1; j_gene: TRBJ1-2; v_gene: TRBV29-1; CDR3nt: TGCAGCGACAGGGGCTCAGGGGGATATGGCTACACCTTC; CDR3aa: CSDRGSGGYGYTF
abundance: many; d_gene: TRBD2; j_gene: TRBJ2-7; v_gene: TRBV27; CDR3nt: TGTGCCAGCAGTTTCGGCGGGGGAGCCTACGAGCAGTACTTC; CDR3aa: CASSFGGGAYEQYF
abundance: NA; d_gene: NA; j_gene: TRBJ1-5; v_gene: TRBV10-3; CDR3nt: TGTGCCATCAGTGAGTCGATGGCGGGTCCCGCGGCCCAGCATTTT; CDR3aa: CAISESMAGPAAQHF
abundance: NA; d_gene: TRBD1; j_gene: TRBJ2-1; v_gene: TRBV9; CDR3nt: TGTGCCAGCAGCCTCCCAGGGGCAGGGGGCGTCAATGAGCAGTTCTTC; CDR3aa: CASSLPGAGGVNEQFF
abundance: NA; d_gene: NA; j_gene: TRBJ2-2; v_gene: TRBV6-1; CDR3nt: TGTGCCAGCCGACGGACCGGGGAGCTGTTTTTT; CDR3aa: CASRRTGELFF
abundance: NA; d_gene: NA; j_gene: TRBJ2-2; v_gene: TRBV11-2; CDR3nt: TGTGCCAGCAGCGCGACCGTCACCGGGGAGCTGTTTTTT; CDR3aa: CASSATVTGELFF
abundance: NA; d_gene: TRBD2; j_gene: TRBJ2-4; v_gene: TRBV7-2; CDR3nt: TGTGCCAGCAGCTTAGCGGGGAGGACTAGCGGGATGAACATTCAGTACTTC; CDR3aa: CASSLAGRTSGMNIQYF
abundance: NA; d_gene: NA; j_gene: TRBJ2-3; v_gene: TRBV11-1; CDR3nt: TGTGCCAGCAGCTTAGTCCGGACCACAGATACGCAGTATTTT; CDR3aa: CASSLVRTTDTQYF
abundance: once; d_gene: TRBD1; j_gene: TRBJ1-3; v_gene: TRBV5-1; CDR3nt: TGCGCCAGCAGCGCAGGACAGGGGACTGGGGGAGACACCATATATTTT; CDR3aa: CASSAGQGTGGDTIYF
abundance: few; d_gene: NA; j_gene: TRBJ2-1; v_gene: TRBV5-1; CDR3nt: TGCGCCAGCAGCGGTGGGACCAGCTTCAATGAGCAGTTCTTC; CDR3aa: CASSGGTSFNEQFF
abundance: once; d_gene: NA; j_gene: TRBJ1-2; v_gene: TRBV6-1; CDR3nt: TGTGCCAGCAGTGATCAGGGATACTATGGCTACACCTTC; CDR3aa: CASSDQGYYGYTF
abundance: few; d_gene: NA; j_gene: TRBJ1-1; v_gene: TRBV6-1; CDR3nt: TGTGCCACCTCGGCGAATAGGGATGCTGAAGCTTTCTTT; CDR3aa: CATSANRDAEAFF
abundance: NA; d_gene: NA; j_gene: TRBJ2-1; v_gene: TRBV7-2; CDR3nt: TGTGCCAGCAGCTTAGGACTAGTGTTTTACGGTGAGCAGTTCTTC; CDR3aa: CASSLGLVFYGEQFF
abundance: NA; d_gene: NA; j_gene: TRBJ1-5; v_gene: TRBV30; CDR3nt: TGTGCCTGGAGTCCCCGCGGGACCCAGGGGAAGGGAACGCATTTT; CDR3aa: CAWSPRGTQGKGTHF
abundance: NA; d_gene: NA; j_gene: TRBJ2-3; v_gene: TRBV4-1; CDR3nt: TGCGCCAGCAGCCAAGTTTTAGGATTGGGGAGGTTCACAGATACGCAGTATTTT; CDR3aa: CASSQVLGLGRFTDTQYF
abundance: once; d_gene: TRBD1; j_gene: TRBJ1-4; v_gene: TRBV7-9; CDR3nt: TGTGCCAGCAGCCAGACAGGGGGGAATGAAAAACTGTTTTTT; CDR3aa: CASSQTGGNEKLFF
abundance: once; d_gene: NA; j_gene: TRBJ1-5; v_gene: TRBV28; CDR3nt: TGTGCCAGCAGACACCTCAATCAGCCCCAGCATTTT; CDR3aa: CASRHLNQPQHF
abundance: once; d_gene: NA; j_gene: TRBJ2-7; v_gene: TRBV18; CDR3nt: TGTGCCAGCTCACCAACTAGGCGCGAGCAGTACTTC; CDR3aa: CASSPTRREQYF
abundance: NA; d_gene: TRBD1; j_gene: TRBJ1-1; v_gene: TRBV2; CDR3nt: TGTGCCAGCACCGTCCCGGGACAGGGATGGGGCACTGAAGCTTTCTTT; CDR3aa: CASTVPGQGWGTEAFF
abundance: NA; d_gene: NA; j_gene: TRBJ1-2; v_gene: TRBV9; CDR3nt: TGTGCCAGCAGCGTAGATGAGGGGTATGGCTACACCTTC; CDR3aa: CASSVDEGYGYTF
abundance: NA; d_gene: TRBD2; j_gene: TRBJ2-2; v_gene: TRBV27; CDR3nt: TGTGCCAGCAGGGGAGAGGGAGGGGTAACCGGGGAGCTGTTTTTT; CDR3aa: CASRGEGGVTGELFF
abundance: few; d_gene: NA; j_gene: TRBJ1-3; v_gene: TRBV9; CDR3nt: TGTGCCAGCAGCCTCGGGACGTCTAGAAACACCATATATTTT; CDR3aa: CASSLGTSRNTIYF
abundance: once; d_gene: TRBD1; j_gene: TRBJ2-7; v_gene: TRBV10-3; CDR3nt: TGTGCCATCAAGACGACAGGGGGGAATTCCTACGAGCAGTACTTC; CDR3aa: CAIKTTGGNSYEQYF
abundance: NA; d_gene: NA; j_gene: TRBJ2-5; v_gene: TRBV14; CDR3nt: TGTGCCAGCAGCCAAGATCCACAGACCCAGTACTTC; CDR3aa: CASSQDPQTQYF
abundance: NA; d_gene: NA; j_gene: TRBJ1-1; v_gene: TRBV2; CDR3nt: TGTGCCAGCAGTGAAAAGATCCACACTGAAGCTTTCTTT; CDR3aa: CASSEKIHTEAFF
abundance: NA; d_gene: NA; j_gene: TRBJ1-6; v_gene: TRBV7-9; CDR3nt: TGTGCCAGCAGCTCAGATACCGGGAGACGGAATTCACCCCTCCACTTT; CDR3aa: CASSSDTGRRNSPLHF
abundance: NA; d_gene: NA; j_gene: TRBJ2-4; v_gene: TRBV10-3; CDR3nt: TGTGCCATCAGTGGAGGGGTGGAAAACATTCAGTACTTC; CDR3aa: CAISGGVENIQYF
abundance: once; d_gene: NA; j_gene: TRBJ2-3; v_gene: TRBV6-5; CDR3nt: TGTGCCAGCAGCCCCCAAGCCGCGCGAGATACGCAGTATTTT; CDR3aa: CASSPQAARDTQYF